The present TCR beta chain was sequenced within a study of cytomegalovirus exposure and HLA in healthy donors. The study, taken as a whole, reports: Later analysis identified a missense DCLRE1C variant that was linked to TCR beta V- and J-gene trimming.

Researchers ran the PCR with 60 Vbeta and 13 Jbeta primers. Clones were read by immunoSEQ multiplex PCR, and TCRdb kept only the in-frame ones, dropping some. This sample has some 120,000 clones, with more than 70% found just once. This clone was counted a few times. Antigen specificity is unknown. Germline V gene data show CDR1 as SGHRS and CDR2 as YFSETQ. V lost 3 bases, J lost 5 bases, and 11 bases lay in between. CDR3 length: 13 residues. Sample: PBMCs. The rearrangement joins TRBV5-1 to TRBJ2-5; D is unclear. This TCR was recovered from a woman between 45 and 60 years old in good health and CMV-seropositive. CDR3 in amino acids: CASSYIVGETQYF. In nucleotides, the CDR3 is TGCGCCAGCAGCTATATCGTCGGTGAGACCCAGTACTTC.